This T cell receptor beta chain is from a study of blood T cell repertoires in COVID-19. Overall study context: Sites in the United States, Italy and Spain provided acute and convalescent COVID-19 samples. Sample material is recorded as cDNA or gDNA derived from T cells, B-cell-depleted T cells, or PBMCs.

Authors' processing steps: Nucleated cell counts were estimated from reference gene primer amplification. The protocol was immunoSEQ multiplex PCR, while the TCRdb copy is restricted to in-frame clones and leaves out a portion. The V and J calls and clone size come from that table; D and trimming were worked out from the DNA. The sample shows roughly 130,000 clones, around three quarters of them seen only once. The CDR3 consists of 13 residues. V lost 4 bases to trimming and J lost 2 bases, with 9 bases between them. Germline V lookup: CDR1 LNHDA, CDR2 SQIVND (reference sequence). Sequenced material: peripheral blood. The TCR originated in a man in his 60s with active or convalescent COVID-19. The V call is TRBV19, the J call TRBJ2-7; D unresolved. CDR3 DNA: TGTGCCAGTAGTAGAGGCGGCGCCTACGAGCAGTACTTC. Translated, it gives CASSRGGAYEQYF. Looking up the rest from reference TRBV19 and TRBJ2-7 gives the full variable domain: DGGITQSPKYLFRKEGQNVTLSCEQNLNHDAMYWYRQDPGQGLRLIYYSQIVNDFQKGDIAEGYSVSREKKESFPLTVTSAQKNPTAFYLCASSRGGAYEQYFGPGTRLTVT.